This T cell receptor (beta chain) was documented in a study of blood T cell repertoires in COVID-19. The ends lost 3 bases at V and 3 bases at J; junction bases unmatched: 8. Germline CDR1 reads SGHNT; CDR2 reads YYREEE (reference sequence). The CDR3 has 18 amino acids. As originally analysed: Amplifying reference gene primers gave estimates of nucleated cell counts. Some clones are missing from TCRdb's copy, which holds only in-frame ones; the method was immunoSEQ multiplex PCR. V, J and clone size reflect that table, while D and trimming were determined from the DNA. There are more than 250,000 clones in the sample; over 75% occur only once, and around 7.8% lies in the top ten.

The sample was peripheral blood. The TCR originated in a human donor in a cohort sampled during active COVID-19. The V call is TRBV5-4, the J call TRBJ2-5, with 16 bases that match TRBD2. This CDR3 reads CASSSGLAGGRGKETQYF. The CDR3 DNA reads as TGTGCCAGCAGCTCGGGACTAGCGGGAGGGAGGGGGAAAGAGACCCAGTACTTC.